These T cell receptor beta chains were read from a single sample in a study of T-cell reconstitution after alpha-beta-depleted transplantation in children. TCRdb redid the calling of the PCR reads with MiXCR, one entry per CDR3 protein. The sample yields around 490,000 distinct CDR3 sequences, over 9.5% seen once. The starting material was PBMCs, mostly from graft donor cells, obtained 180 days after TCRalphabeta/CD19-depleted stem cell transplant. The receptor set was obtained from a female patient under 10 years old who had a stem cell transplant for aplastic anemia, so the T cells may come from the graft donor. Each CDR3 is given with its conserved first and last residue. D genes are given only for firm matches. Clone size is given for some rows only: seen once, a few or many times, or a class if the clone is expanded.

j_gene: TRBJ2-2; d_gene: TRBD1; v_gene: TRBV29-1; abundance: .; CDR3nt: TGCAGCGTCGGGACAGGCGACACCGGGGAGCTGTTTTTT; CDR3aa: CSVGTGDTGELFF
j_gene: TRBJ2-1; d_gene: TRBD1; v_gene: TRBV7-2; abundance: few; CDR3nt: TGTGCCAGCAGCTTCTACAGGGGCCCCCTCTACAATGAGCAGTTCTTC; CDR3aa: CASSFYRGPLYNEQFF
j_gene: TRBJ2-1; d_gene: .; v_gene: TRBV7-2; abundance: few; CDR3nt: TGTGCCAGCAGCTTTACCAGCGGACCCGGGAATGAGCAGTTCTTC; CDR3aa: CASSFTSGPGNEQFF
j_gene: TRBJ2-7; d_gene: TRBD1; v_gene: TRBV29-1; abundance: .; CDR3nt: TGCAGCGTCTCAGGGGGCGCCTCCTACGAGCAGTACTTC; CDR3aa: CSVSGGASYEQYF
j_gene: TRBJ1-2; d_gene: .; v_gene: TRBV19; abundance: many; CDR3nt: TGTGCCAGTAGTCCAGAGGAGGGACCACACTACACCTTC; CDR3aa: CASSPEEGPHYTF
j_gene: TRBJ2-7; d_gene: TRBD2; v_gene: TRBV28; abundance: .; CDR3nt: TGTGCCAGCAGTTCCCCGGGAGGGTTCTCCTACGAGCAGTACTTC; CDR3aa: CASSSPGGFSYEQYF
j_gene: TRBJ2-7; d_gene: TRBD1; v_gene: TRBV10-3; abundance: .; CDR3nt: TGTGCCATCAGCGGGACAGACTCCTACGAGCAGTACTTC; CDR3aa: CAISGTDSYEQYF
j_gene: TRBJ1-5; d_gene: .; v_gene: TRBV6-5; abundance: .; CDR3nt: TGTGCCAGCAGTTACTCGGGCAGGGCGAGGCAGCCCCAGCATTTT; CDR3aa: CASSYSGRARQPQHF
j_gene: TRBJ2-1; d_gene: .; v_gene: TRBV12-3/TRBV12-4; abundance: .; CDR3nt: TGTGCCAGCAGTTCTCCAACTAGCCCCTCACCACGACCTGAGCAGTTCTTC; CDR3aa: CASSSPTSPSPRPEQFF
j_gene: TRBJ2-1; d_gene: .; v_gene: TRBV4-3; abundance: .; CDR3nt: TGCGCCAGCAGCCAAGCTCTCAGGCGCTCCTCCTACAATGAGCAGTTCTTC; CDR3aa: CASSQALRRSSYNEQFF
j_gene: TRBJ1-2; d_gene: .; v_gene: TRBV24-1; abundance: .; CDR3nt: TGTGCCACCAGTGATGGTTGGCAGGTTGACGCCCCCGATGGCTACACCTTC; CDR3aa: CATSDGWQVDAPDGYTF
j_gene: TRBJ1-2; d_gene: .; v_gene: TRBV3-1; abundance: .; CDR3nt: TGTGCCAGCAGCCCATACCAGACAGGCAGCTATGGCTACACCTTC; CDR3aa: CASSPYQTGSYGYTF
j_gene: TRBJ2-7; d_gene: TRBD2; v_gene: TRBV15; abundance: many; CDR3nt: TGTGCCACCAGCAGAGATCGTGGTAGCGGGTTCCCCTACGAGCAGTACTTC; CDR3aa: CATSRDRGSGFPYEQYF
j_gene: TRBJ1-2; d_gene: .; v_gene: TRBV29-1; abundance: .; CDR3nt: TGCAGCGTAAAAGGGGCTGAGGGCTCGATCTATGGCTACACCTTC; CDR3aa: CSVKGAEGSIYGYTF
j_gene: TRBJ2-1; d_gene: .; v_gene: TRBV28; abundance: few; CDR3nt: TGTGCCAGCAGTTTATCGGTGGGCTGGATTCAAAACAATGAGCAGTTCTTC; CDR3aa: CASSLSVGWIQNNEQFF
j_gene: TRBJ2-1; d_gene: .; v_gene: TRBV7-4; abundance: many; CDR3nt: TGTGCCAGCAGCTTAGGCGGGGGGGGGACAGGAACCAATGAGCAGTTCTTC; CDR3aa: CASSLGGGGTGTNEQFF
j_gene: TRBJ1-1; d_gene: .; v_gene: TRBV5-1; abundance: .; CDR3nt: TGCGCCAGCAGCTTGCCAGGGAGGGGTGAAGCTTTCTTT; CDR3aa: CASSLPGRGEAFF
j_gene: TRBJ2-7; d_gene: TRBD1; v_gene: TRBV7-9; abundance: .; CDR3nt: TGTGCCAGCAGCTTAAAGGGACAGGGGTCCTACGAGCAGTACTTC; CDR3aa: CASSLKGQGSYEQYF
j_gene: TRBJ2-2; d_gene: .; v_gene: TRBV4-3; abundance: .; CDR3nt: TGCGCCAGCAGCCAAGAACCCGGGGACGGGGAGCTGTTTTTT; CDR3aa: CASSQEPGDGELFF
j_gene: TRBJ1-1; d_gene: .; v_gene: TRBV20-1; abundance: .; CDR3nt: TGCAGTGCTAGATGGGACGGGAACACTGAAGCTTTCTTT; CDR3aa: CSARWDGNTEAFF
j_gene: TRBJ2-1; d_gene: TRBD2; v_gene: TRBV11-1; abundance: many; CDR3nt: TGTGCCAGCAGCTCGGGACTAGCGGGAGGGCCCCCCGACAATGAGCAGTTCTTC; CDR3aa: CASSSGLAGGPPDNEQFF
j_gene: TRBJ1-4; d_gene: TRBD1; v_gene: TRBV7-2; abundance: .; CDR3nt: TGTGCCAGCAGCTTAGTGGACAGGGCTAATGAAAAACTGTTTTTT; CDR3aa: CASSLVDRANEKLFF
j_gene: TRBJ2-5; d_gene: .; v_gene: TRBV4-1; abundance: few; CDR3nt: TGCGCCAGCAGCGGGGGTAGGCGTGAGGAAACCCAGTACTTC; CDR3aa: CASSGGRREETQYF
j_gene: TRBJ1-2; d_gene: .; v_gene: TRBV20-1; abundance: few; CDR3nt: TGCAGTGCGTCCGGGGCCAACTATGGCTACACCTTC; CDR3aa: CSASGANYGYTF
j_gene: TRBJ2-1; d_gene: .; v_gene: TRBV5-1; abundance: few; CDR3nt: TGCGCCAGCAGCAAAGACTTCGGGAGATTACGGTTCTTC; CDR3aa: CASSKDFGRLRFF
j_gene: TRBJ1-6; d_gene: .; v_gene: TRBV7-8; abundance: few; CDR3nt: TGTGCCAGCAGCTTAGTTGGACAGTTTGATTCACCCCTCCACTTT; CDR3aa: CASSLVGQFDSPLHF
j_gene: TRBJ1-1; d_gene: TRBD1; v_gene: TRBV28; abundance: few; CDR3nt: TGTGCCAGCAGGTTCGAGACAGGGGGATGGAAGTACACTGAAGCTTTCTTT; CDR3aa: CASRFETGGWKYTEAFF
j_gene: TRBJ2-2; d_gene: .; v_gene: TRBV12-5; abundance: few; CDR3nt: TGTGCTAGTGGTTTGGCTCGGGGGACCGCGACCGGGGAGCTGTTTTTT; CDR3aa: CASGLARGTATGELFF
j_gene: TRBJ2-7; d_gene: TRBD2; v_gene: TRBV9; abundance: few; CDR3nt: TGTGCCAGCAGTCAAACGACTAGCGCCTACGAGCAGTACTTC; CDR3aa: CASSQTTSAYEQYF
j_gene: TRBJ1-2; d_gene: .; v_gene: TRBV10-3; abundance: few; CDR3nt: TGTGCCATCTTTCCGGAATGGGACGGACGAACTGGCTACACCTTC; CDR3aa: CAIFPEWDGRTGYTF
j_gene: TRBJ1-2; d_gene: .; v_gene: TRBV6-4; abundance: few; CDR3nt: TGTGCCAGCAGTGACGGGGCGGGCGGCTACACCTTC; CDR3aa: CASSDGAGGYTF
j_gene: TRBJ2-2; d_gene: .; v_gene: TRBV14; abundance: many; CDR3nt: TGTGCCAGCAGCGGGTGGAACACCGGGGAGCTGTTTTTT; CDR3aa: CASSGWNTGELFF
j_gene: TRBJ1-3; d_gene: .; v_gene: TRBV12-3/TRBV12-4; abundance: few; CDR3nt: TGTGCCAGCAGTTTACGGGAGGCTGGAAACACCATATATTTT; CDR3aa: CASSLREAGNTIYF